A selection of T cell receptor beta chains follows, all from one sample in a study of neoadjuvant anti-PD-1 for oral cavity cancer. Assay: immunoSEQ multiplex PCR; the TCRdb copy retains only in-frame clones and omits some. Found here are 6,900 or so clones, over 70% of them singletons; the top ten hold around 3.1%. The specimen comprised PBMCs, sampled before nivolumab (anti-PD-1) treatment. The receptors shown here come from a person aged 40 to 85 with oral cavity squamous cell carcinoma. Both conserved end residues are part of each CDR3. Fields, in order: CDR3 length, V gene, clone size, D gene, J gene, CDR3 DNA, CDR3 protein. A D gene is named only where the DNA matches it firmly. Clone size is given for some rows only: seen once, a few or many times, or a class if the clone is expanded.

16	TRBV5-1	NA	NA	TRBJ2-7	TGCGCCAGCAGCTTGCAGGGGGCATTCGCGGGAGAAGAGCAGTACTTC	CASSLQGAFAGEEQYF
14	TRBV6-1	few	NA	TRBJ2-7	TGTGCCAGCAGTGGCGGGACATCCTCCTACGAGCAGTACTTC	CASSGGTSSYEQYF
16	TRBV4-1	NA	NA	TRBJ2-1	TGCGCCAGCAGCCCCGGCCCTTCGCATGGGTACAATGAGCAGTTCTTC	CASSPGPSHGYNEQFF
15	TRBV6-4	NA	TRBD1	TRBJ2-4	TGTGCCAGCAGAGACCGGGACAGGGGGAAAAACATTCAGTACTTC	CASRDRDRGKNIQYF
14	TRBV19	NA	TRBD2	TRBJ2-1	TGTGCCAGTACGACTAGCGGGGAGCGCAATGAGCAGTTCTTC	CASTTSGERNEQFF
14	TRBV7-9	NA	TRBD1	TRBJ1-1	TGTGCCAGCAGCTTGCAGGGGGTTGGCACTGAAGCTTTCTTT	CASSLQGVGTEAFF
17	TRBV15	NA	TRBD2	TRBJ2-5	TGTGCCACCAGCAGAGGGTTGGGCGGGACTAAAGAGGAGACCCAGTACTTC	CATSRGLGGTKEETQYF
14	TRBV11-2	few	NA	TRBJ1-1	TGTGCCAGCAGCTTAGCAGGGGATCTCACTGAAGCTTTCTTT	CASSLAGDLTEAFF
13	TRBV7-2	NA	NA	TRBJ2-1	TGTGCCAGCAGCTTAGACAGAGTAAATGAGCAGTTCTTC	CASSLDRVNEQFF
12	TRBV2	few	TRBD1	TRBJ2-7	TGTGCCAGCAGAATAACAGGGGGCGAGCAGTACTTC	CASRITGGEQYF
15	TRBV27	NA	NA	TRBJ2-3	TGTGCCAGCAGCCTACTGGGCCATACCACAGATACGCAGTATTTT	CASSLLGHTTDTQYF
14	TRBV2	NA	NA	TRBJ2-1	TGTGCCAGCAGTGACAGGGTGGGGTACAATGAGCAGTTCTTC	CASSDRVGYNEQFF
14	TRBV18	NA	NA	TRBJ2-7	TGTGCCAGCTCAGCCTCGGGACGGTCCTACGAGCAGTACTTC	CASSASGRSYEQYF
17	TRBV19	NA	NA	TRBJ2-7	TGTGCCAGTAGTGCCTCGACGTTCCCACCCAGCTCCTACGAGCAGTACTTC	CASSASTFPPSSYEQYF
13	TRBV4-3	NA	NA	TRBJ1-1	TGCGCCAGCAGCCAGGGCGGACACACTGAAGCTTTCTTT	CASSQGGHTEAFF
13	TRBV7-9	NA	NA	TRBJ1-2	TGTGCCAGCAGCCCGTCGGGGGGTCATGGCTACACCTTC	CASSPSGGHGYTF
16	TRBV5-5	once	TRBD1	TRBJ1-3	TGTGCCAGCAGCTCTCCGACAGGGGCGGTTGGAAACACCATATATTTT	CASSSPTGAVGNTIYF
14	TRBV4-2	NA	TRBD1	TRBJ1-2	TGTGCCAGCAGCTACGACAGGGGTACGGGCGGCTACACCTTC	CASSYDRGTGGYTF
16	TRBV5-1	NA	NA	TRBJ2-3	TGCGCCAGCAGCTTGGAAGGTGACCCCTCCACAGATACGCAGTATTTT	CASSLEGDPSTDTQYF
16	TRBV7-2	NA	TRBD2	TRBJ2-5	TGTGCCAGCAGCCAGGGAACTAGCGGGGTCCAAGAGACCCAGTACTTC	CASSQGTSGVQETQYF
12	TRBV29-1	NA	NA	TRBJ2-1	TGCAGCGTGCAGAGTTCCTACAATGAGCAGTTCTTC	CSVQSSYNEQFF
12	TRBV2	NA	NA	TRBJ1-2	TGTGCCAGCAGTGAACAGAGTTATGGCTACACCTTC	CASSEQSYGYTF
15	TRBV9	NA	TRBD2	TRBJ2-1	TGTGCCAGCAGCGTAGACAGCGGGGGCTACAATGAGCAGTTCTTC	CASSVDSGGYNEQFF
12	TRBV7-2	once	NA	TRBJ1-2	TGTGCCAGCAGCATAAGGGGCTATGGCTACACCTTC	CASSIRGYGYTF
14	TRBV7-9	NA	TRBD1	TRBJ2-2	TGTGCCAGCAGCCGGGGACAGCGTACCGGGGAGCTGTTTTTT	CASSRGQRTGELFF
15	TRBV7-3	NA	TRBD2	TRBJ2-3	TGTGCCAGCAGCCGGGGGGTAGGGAACACAGATACGCAGTATTTT	CASSRGVGNTDTQYF
14	TRBV29-1	NA	TRBD1	TRBJ2-3	TGCAGCGTTGGGATGACAGGGGCGGCAGATACGCAGTATTTT	CSVGMTGAADTQYF
13	TRBV10-2	NA	NA	TRBJ1-1	TGCGCCAGCGTGGGTGAGTGGAACACTGAAGCTTTCTTT	CASVGEWNTEAFF
13	TRBV10-2	NA	NA	TRBJ2-7	TGCGCCAGCAGGGCGGGGAGCTCCTACGAGCAGTACTTC	CASRAGSSYEQYF
13	TRBV6-1	NA	NA	TRBJ1-5	TGTGCCGTAACGGGGGGGTGGGGTCAGCCCCAGCATTTT	CAVTGGWGQPQHF
14	TRBV6-4	NA	TRBD2	TRBJ2-1	TGTGCCAGCAGTGACGGGACTAGCGTTAATGAGCAGTTCTTC	CASSDGTSVNEQFF
14	TRBV19	NA	TRBD1	TRBJ1-2	TGTGCCAGTACATCGGGACAGGGGGCTTATGGCTACACCTTC	CASTSGQGAYGYTF
12	TRBV6-1	NA	NA	TRBJ1-4	TGTGCCAGCAGTGAAGCCCAGTTGAAACTGTTTTTT	CASSEAQLKLFF
14	TRBV7-2	NA	NA	TRBJ2-3	TGTGCCAGCAGCCTTTCTCGGAACACAGATACGCAGTATTTT	CASSLSRNTDTQYF
13	TRBV7-7	NA	NA	TRBJ1-4	TGTGCCAGCAGCTTAGTCCCAGACGAAAAACTGTTTTTT	CASSLVPDEKLFF
15	TRBV7-9	NA	NA	TRBJ2-7	TGTGCCAGCAGCTCGGTATCGGGGGGCCGCCACGAGCAGTACTTC	CASSSVSGGRHEQYF
13	TRBV25-1	NA	NA	TRBJ1-6	TGTGCCAGCAGCGACCGACGGGGTTCACCCCTCCACTTT	CASSDRRGSPLHF
16	TRBV19	NA	NA	TRBJ2-7	TGTGCCAGTAGTATACGGGGTCAAGGGGCTAGCTACGAGCAGTACTTC	CASSIRGQGASYEQYF
14	TRBV27	NA	NA	TRBJ1-2	TGTGCCAGCAGTTTCTCCCACGAGGGGGGTAGCTACACCTTC	CASSFSHEGGSYTF
17	TRBV5-1	NA	TRBD1	TRBJ1-5	TGCGCCAGCAGCTTCGGGACAGGGGACGTGAGCAATCAGCCCCAGCATTTT	CASSFGTGDVSNQPQHF